The entry below describes one T cell receptor beta chain. This clonotype was counted at least ten times. Its target antigen remains unknown. Base quality data are lacking; no much larger clone is found one base away. The library was obtained by PCR. Instrument used: Illumina HiSeq 2500. TCR library preparation used molecular barcoding, with unique molecular identifiers applied to normalize quantification of the TCRbeta repertoire. The public reads were run again by TCRdb, first through fastp at Q25 and then through MiXCR, and only productive beta chains were kept. Rows matching on CDR3 protein sequence are summarized as one entry with the most common DNA and genes. The sample yields 640,000 or so distinct CDR3 sequences; approximately 17% were counted once. The top ten constitute approximately 1% of the sample. This sample stems from a study of T-cell reconstitution after alpha-beta-depleted transplantation in children (dated by TCRdb to about 2016). Regarding the study in general: Using TCR repertoire profiling, the study quantitatively followed how T-cell immune reconstitution unfolded in children after TCRalphabeta/CD19-depleted allogeneic hematopoietic cell transplantation.

This sequence was found in a human donor who donated a stem cell graft to a child with acute myeloid leukemia. The sample was PBMCs from the stem cell graft donor, taken from the stem cell graft.

CDR3 region: CSARDVMNTEAFF. The DNA sequence is as follows: TGCAGTGCTAGAGATGTGATGAACACTGAAGCTTTCTTT. Here the chain combines TRBV20-1 and TRBJ1-1; no D gene is confidently identified. The CDR3 covers 13 residues, taking in both the cysteine and the phenylalanine. The entry retains the CDR3 DNA only, 39 bases that are in frame from base 1. The V and J ends are trimmed by 0 bases and 0 bases, leaving 5 bases between them. The germline V gene (reference sequence) sets CDR1 to DFQATT and CDR2 to SNEGSKA.